The clone carrying this TCR beta chain showed up just a few times. What it recognizes is unknown. This CDR3 comprises 13 residues. V lost 6 bases and J lost 6; bases outside the gene matches: 7. The data are from a study of spatial heterogeneity in lung cancer. Study results and limitations: Tumor TCRs that were ubiquitous and expanded showed up in blood more at resection than follow-up.

In TCRdb, the 5' RACE reads were re-called with MiXCR into one record per CDR3 protein. This sample has tens of thousands of distinct CDR3 sequences, with about 20% found just once. Noted time point: sample taken at primary tumor resection. Tumor, nontumor lung or frozen PBMC supplied whole RNA, sequenced without sorting. The TCR comes from a male donor with early-stage non-small cell lung cancer. This chain links TRBV12-3 or TRBV12-4 with TRBJ1-1, with 7 bases identical to TRBD1. The sequences come from PBMCs, collected at surgery. CDR3 DNA: TGTGCCAGCAGGGTTAGACAGGGTTCTGAAGCTTTCTTT. Protein: CASRVRQGSEAFF.